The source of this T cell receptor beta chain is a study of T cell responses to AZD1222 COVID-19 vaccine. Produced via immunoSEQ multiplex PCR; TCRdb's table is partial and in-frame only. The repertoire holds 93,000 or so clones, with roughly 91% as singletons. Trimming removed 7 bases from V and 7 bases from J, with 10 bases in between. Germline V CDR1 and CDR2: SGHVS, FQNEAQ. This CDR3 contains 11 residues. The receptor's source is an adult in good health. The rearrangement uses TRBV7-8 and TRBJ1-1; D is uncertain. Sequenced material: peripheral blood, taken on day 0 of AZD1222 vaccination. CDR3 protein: CASTVYFEAFF. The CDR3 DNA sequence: TGTGCCAGCACCGTATATTTTGAAGCTTTCTTT.